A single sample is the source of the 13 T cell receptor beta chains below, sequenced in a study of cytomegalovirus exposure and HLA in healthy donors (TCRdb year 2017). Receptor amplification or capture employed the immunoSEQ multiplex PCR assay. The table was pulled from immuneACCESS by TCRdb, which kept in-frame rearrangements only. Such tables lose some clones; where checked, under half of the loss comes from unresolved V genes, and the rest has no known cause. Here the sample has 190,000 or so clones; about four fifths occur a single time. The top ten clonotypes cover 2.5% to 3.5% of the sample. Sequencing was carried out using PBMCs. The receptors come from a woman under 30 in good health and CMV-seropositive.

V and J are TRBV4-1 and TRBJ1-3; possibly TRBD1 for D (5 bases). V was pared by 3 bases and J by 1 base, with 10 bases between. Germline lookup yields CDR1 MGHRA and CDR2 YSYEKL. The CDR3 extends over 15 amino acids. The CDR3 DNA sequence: TGCGCCAGCAGCCAGGGGCAGCGTTCTGGAAACACCATATATTTT. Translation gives CASSQGQRSGNTIYF.

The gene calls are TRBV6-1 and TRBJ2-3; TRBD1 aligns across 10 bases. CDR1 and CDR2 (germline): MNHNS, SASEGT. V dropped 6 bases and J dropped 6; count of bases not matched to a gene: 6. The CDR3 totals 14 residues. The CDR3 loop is CASRRTGGSDTQYF. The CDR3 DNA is TGTGCCAGCAGGAGGACAGGGGGGTCGGATACGCAGTATTTT.

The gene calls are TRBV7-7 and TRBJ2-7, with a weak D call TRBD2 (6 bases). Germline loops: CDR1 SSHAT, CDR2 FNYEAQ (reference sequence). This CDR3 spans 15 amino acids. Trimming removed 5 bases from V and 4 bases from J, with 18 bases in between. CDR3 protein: CASSLNGTSGYEQYF. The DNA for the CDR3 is TGTGCCAGCAGCCTAAACGGGACTTCTGGATACGAGCAGTACTTC.

This chain's CDR3 is CATSRDQWSETQYF. The CDR3 DNA sequence: TGTGCCACCAGCAGAGACCAGTGGTCAGAGACCCAGTACTTC. This rearrangement joins TRBV15 to TRBJ2-5; no reliable D call. Germline assignment: CDR1 LNHNV and CDR2 YYDKDF (reference sequence). Trimming pared 0 bases from V and 4 bases from J, leaving 9 bases between. The CDR3 is 14 amino acids.

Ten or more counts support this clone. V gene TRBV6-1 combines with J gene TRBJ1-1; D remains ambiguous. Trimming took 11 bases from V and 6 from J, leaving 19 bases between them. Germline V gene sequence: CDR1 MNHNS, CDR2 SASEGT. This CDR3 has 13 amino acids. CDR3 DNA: TGTGCCGAAGGTGAGCATCCTCTAGCTGAAGCTTTCTTT. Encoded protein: CAEGEHPLAEAFF.

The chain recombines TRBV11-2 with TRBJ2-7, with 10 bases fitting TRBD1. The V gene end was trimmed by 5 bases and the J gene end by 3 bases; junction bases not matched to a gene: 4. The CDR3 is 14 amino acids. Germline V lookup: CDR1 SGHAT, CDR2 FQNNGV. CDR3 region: CASSPWTGGYEQYF. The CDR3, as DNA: TGTGCCAGCAGCCCCTGGACAGGGGGCTACGAGCAGTACTTC.

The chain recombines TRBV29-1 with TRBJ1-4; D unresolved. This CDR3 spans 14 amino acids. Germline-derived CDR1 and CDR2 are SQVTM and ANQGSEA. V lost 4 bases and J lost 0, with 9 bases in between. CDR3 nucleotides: TGCAGCGTTGCGGAGGGTGCAACTAATGAAAAACTGTTTTTT. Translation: CSVAEGATNEKLFF. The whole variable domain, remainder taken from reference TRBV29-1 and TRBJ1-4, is SAVISQKPSRDICQRGTSLTIQCQVDSQVTMMFWYRQQPGQSLTLIATANQGSEATYESGFVIDKFPISRPNLTFSTLTVSNMSPEDSSIYLCSVAEGATNEKLFFGSGTQLSVL.

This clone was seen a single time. The CDR3 DNA is TGCGCCAGCAATCCGGACAGGGGGCGGGAGACCCAGTACTTC. As protein: CASNPDRGRETQYF. V is TRBV10-1 and J is TRBJ2-5; the match to TRBD1 covers 11 bases. Germline V lookup: CDR1 WNHNN, CDR2 SYGVQD (reference sequence). The CDR3 covers 14 residues. With 7 bases clipped from V and 5 bases from J, the junction kept 6 bases outside the gene matches.

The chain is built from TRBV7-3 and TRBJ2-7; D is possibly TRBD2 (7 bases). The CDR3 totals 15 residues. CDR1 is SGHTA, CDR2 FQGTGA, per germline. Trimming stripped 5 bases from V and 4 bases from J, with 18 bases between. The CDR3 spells CASSQGGAGSYEQYF. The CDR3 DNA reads TGTGCCAGCAGCCAAGGGGGGGCTGGCAGTTACGAGCAGTACTTC.

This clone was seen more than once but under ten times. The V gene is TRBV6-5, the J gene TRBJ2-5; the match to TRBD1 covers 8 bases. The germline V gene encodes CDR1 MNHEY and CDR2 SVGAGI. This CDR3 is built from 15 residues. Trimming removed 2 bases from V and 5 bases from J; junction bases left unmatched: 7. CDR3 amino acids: CASSYKPGQGETQYF. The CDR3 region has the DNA TGTGCCAGCAGTTACAAACCTGGACAGGGTGAGACCCAGTACTTC.

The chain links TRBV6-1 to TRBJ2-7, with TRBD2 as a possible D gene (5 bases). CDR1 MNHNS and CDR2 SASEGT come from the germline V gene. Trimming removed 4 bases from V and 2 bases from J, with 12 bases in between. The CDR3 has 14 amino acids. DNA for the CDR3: TGTGCCAGCAGTGCGGTGACGGGAACCTACGAGCAGTACTTC. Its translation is CASSAVTGTYEQYF.

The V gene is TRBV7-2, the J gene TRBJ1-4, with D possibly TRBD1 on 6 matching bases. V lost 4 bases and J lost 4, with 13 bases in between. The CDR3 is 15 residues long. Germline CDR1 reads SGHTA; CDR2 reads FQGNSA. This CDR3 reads CASSSGAGGNEKLFF. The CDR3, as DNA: TGTGCCAGCAGCTCAGGGGCGGGGGGTAATGAAAAACTGTTTTTT. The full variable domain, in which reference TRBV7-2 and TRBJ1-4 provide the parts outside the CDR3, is GAGVSQSPSNKVTEKGKDVELRCDPISGHTALYWYRQSLGQGLEFLIYFQGNSAPDKSGLPSDRFSAERTGGSVSTLTIQRTQQEDSAVYLCASSSGAGGNEKLFFGSGTQLSVL.

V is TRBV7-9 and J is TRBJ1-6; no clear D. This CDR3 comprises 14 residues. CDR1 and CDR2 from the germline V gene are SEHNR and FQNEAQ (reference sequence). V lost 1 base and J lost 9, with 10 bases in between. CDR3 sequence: CASSLDNPSSPLHF. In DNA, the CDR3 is TGTGCCAGCAGCTTAGACAACCCCTCTTCACCCCTCCACTTT.